One and the same sample provided the 30 T cell receptor beta chains below, sequenced in a study of T-cell reconstitution after alpha-beta-depleted transplantation in children. The TCRbeta library was prepared with unique molecular identifiers. Using its own MiXCR run on the PCR reads, TCRdb lists one record per CDR3 protein. Of about 640,000 distinct CDR3 sequences in the sample, 10% to 15% were seen once. The sample consisted of PBMCs, mostly from graft donor cells, taken 360 days after TCRalphabeta/CD19-depleted stem cell transplant. The receptors here all came from a male patient between 5 and 17 years old who had a stem cell transplant for acute myeloid leukemia, so the T cells may come from the graft donor.

This clonotype has at least ten counts. This chain uses TRBV7-2 with TRBJ2-7; the D gene is possibly TRBD1 (6 bases). Trimming left V 1 base short and J 1 base short, with 11 bases between. The length of the CDR3 is 15 residues. CDR1 and CDR2 (germline): SGHTA, FQGNSA. The CDR3 DNA reads as TGTGCCAGCAGCTTAGGACAGGTTCAGTCCTACGAGCAGTACTTC. It encodes CASSLGQVQSYEQYF.

This clonotype was seen repeatedly, ten times or more. V and J are TRBV4-3 and TRBJ2-5; 13 nucleotides agree with TRBD2. This CDR3 spans 15 amino acids. Germline trimming cut 1 base from V and 4 bases from J; bases unmatched to any gene: 0. Germline loops: CDR1 LGHNA, CDR2 YSLEER. CDR3 region: CASSQGTSGRETQYF. The CDR3 region has the DNA TGCGCCAGCAGCCAAGGGACTAGCGGGAGAGAGACCCAGTACTTC.

The V gene is TRBV9, the J gene TRBJ2-1; TRBD2 aligns across 8 bases. This CDR3 spans 15 amino acids. Losses at the gene ends were 0 bases for V and 8 bases for J; bases not matched to a gene: 7. The germline gives CDR1 SGDLS, CDR2 YYNGEE. The CDR3: CASSVATGLDDEQFF. The CDR3 region has the DNA TGTGCCAGCAGCGTAGCTACGGGACTAGATGATGAGCAGTTCTTC.

This clonotype was seen more than once but under ten times. The chain links TRBV29-1 to TRBJ2-7; 8 nucleotides match TRBD1. Looked up from germline, CDR1 is SQVTM and CDR2 is ANQGSEA. J was trimmed by 6 bases and V by 8 bases; bases with no gene match: 12. CDR3 length: 13 amino acids. The CDR3 loop reads CSMRTGNVGEQYF. CDR3 DNA sequence: TGCAGCATGCGGACAGGGAACGTGGGCGAGCAGTACTTC.

The chain recombines TRBV4-3 with TRBJ2-7; 7 bases fit TRBD2. Losses at the gene ends were 4 bases for V and 2 bases for J; bases not matched to a gene: 14. CDR1 is LGHNA, CDR2 YSLEER, per germline. This CDR3 region has 17 residues. CDR3 sequence (DNA): TGCGCCAGCAGCCGTCGCCCCGCCCCGGGACTACCCTACGAGCAGTACTTC. Translated, it gives CASSRRPAPGLPYEQYF.

In its sample, this clonotype was seen a few times. The V gene is TRBV28, the J gene TRBJ2-2, with a weak D call TRBD1 (5 bases). Trimming left V 3 bases short and J 3 bases short, with 11 bases between. This CDR3 has 15 residues. Germline V lookup: CDR1 MDHEN, CDR2 SYDVKM. CDR3 sequence reads: CASSFPGMYTGELFF. For the CDR3, the DNA is TGTGCCAGCAGTTTCCCAGGGATGTACACCGGGGAGCTGTTTTTT. The variable domain in full, completed from reference TRBV28 and TRBJ2-2, reads DVKVTQSSRYLVKRTGEKVFLECVQDMDHENMFWYRQDPGLGLRLIYFSYDVKMKEKGDIPEGYSVSREKKERFSLILESASTNQTSMYLCASSFPGMYTGELFFGEGSRLTVL.

CDR3 in DNA: TGTGCCAGCAGTTTCAGCGGGAGCTGGGAGACCCAGTACTTC. This sequence encodes CASSFSGSWETQYF. This chain connects TRBV28 to TRBJ2-5; 8 bases line up with TRBD2. V lost 3 bases and J lost 5; bases outside the gene matches: 5. This CDR3 has 14 amino acids. Germline V gives CDR1 MDHEN, CDR2 SYDVKM.

The rearrangement links TRBV20-1 to TRBJ2-7, with TRBD2 identical over 7 bases. V lost 2 bases, J lost 5 bases, and 21 bases stayed unmatched. This CDR3 comprises 18 residues. CDR1 is DFQATT and CDR2 is SNEGSKA in the germline V gene (reference sequence). CDR3 sequence reads: CSARPFFPSGLVRNEQYF. The CDR3 DNA follows: TGCAGTGCTAGACCCTTTTTCCCTAGCGGACTAGTTCGGAACGAGCAGTACTTC.

This clonotype was seen many times. The gene calls are TRBV28 and TRBJ1-5; D possibly corresponds to TRBD1 (5 bases). Trimming stripped 8 bases from V and 6 bases from J, with 17 bases between. Looked up from germline, CDR1 is MDHEN and CDR2 is SYDVKM. The CDR3 extends over 14 amino acids. This chain's CDR3 is CASVFRGRVQPQHF. Written as DNA, the CDR3 is TGTGCCAGCGTTTTCCGGGGGAGAGTTCAGCCCCAGCATTTT.

The sample holds one count of this clonotype. Possible read error: a much larger clone is one base away. The chain joins TRBV29-1 to TRBJ2-7, with 9 nucleotides matching TRBD2. This CDR3 has 14 residues. Germline CDR1 reads SQVTM; CDR2 reads ANQGSEA. J gave up 1 base and V 7 bases, and 8 bases lay outside the gene matches. The DNA for the CDR3 is TGCAGCGCTGTAAAGCGGGAGGCATCCTACGAGCAGTACTTC. This encodes CSAVKREASYEQYF.

The CDR3 DNA is TGTGCCAGCAGTTACGTTCACAGGAGCTCTGGGGCCAACGTCCTGACTTTC. Translated: CASSYVHRSSGANVLTF. The chain carries TRBV6-5 and TRBJ2-6, with TRBD1 as a possible D gene (5 bases). Germline CDR1 is MNHEY and CDR2 is SVGAGI. There are 17 residues in the CDR3. The V gene lost 2 bases and the J gene lost 0 bases, with 11 bases spanning the gap.

This chain links TRBV10-3 with TRBJ2-5; a possible D gene is TRBD1 (5 bases). V lost 4 bases to trimming and J lost 2 bases, with 14 bases between them. The germline V gene has CDR1 ENHRY and CDR2 SYGVKD. The CDR3 consists of 15 residues. The CDR3 loop is CAISGLPQAQETQYF. The CDR3 bases are TGTGCCATCAGTGGCCTACCACAGGCACAAGAGACCCAGTACTTC.

The rearrangement uses TRBV18 and TRBJ2-7; 8 bases are shared with TRBD1. Germline loops: CDR1 KGHSH, CDR2 LQKENI. V shed 5 bases, J shed 2 bases, and the junction held 8 bases outside the gene matches. This CDR3 has 15 amino acids. The CDR3 sequence is CASSLRQGQAYEQYF. CDR3 DNA sequence: TGTGCCAGCTCATTAAGACAGGGGCAAGCCTACGAGCAGTACTTC. Complete variable domain (other parts from reference TRBV18 and TRBJ2-7): NAGVMQNPRHLVRRRGQEARLRCSPMKGHSHVYWYRQLPEEGLKFMVYLQKENIIDESGMPKERFSAEFPKEGPSILRIQQVVRGDSAAYFCASSLRQGQAYEQYFGPGTRLTVT.

This clonotype showed up many times. V usage is TRBV2 and J usage is TRBJ2-3; TRBD1 matches at 7 bases. The CDR3 has 15 amino acids. Germline CDR1 SNHLY, CDR2 FYNNEI. After removal of 6 bases from V and 6 bases from J, the junction contained 12 bases not matched to a gene. DNA for the CDR3: TGTGCCAGCAGCCCTGACGTAGGGGGCATCGATACGCAGTATTTT. Translating it yields CASSPDVGGIDTQYF.

This clonotype came up a few times. The chain recombines TRBV12-3 or TRBV12-4 with TRBJ1-5; possibly TRBD1 for D (6 bases). This CDR3 has 15 amino acids. V shed 4 bases and J shed 3 bases, with 13 bases lying between them. The CDR3 DNA is TGTGCCAGCAGTTACCGGGACACCTTCAATCAGCCCCAGCATTTT. Translated: CASSYRDTFNQPQHF.

The sample holds many counts of this clonotype. The chain uses TRBV28 and TRBJ1-1; TRBD1 agrees at 8 bases. The CDR3 extends over 15 amino acids. Germline CDR1 MDHEN, CDR2 SYDVKM. Trimming cost V 6 bases and J 7 bases; bases outside gene matches: 13. CDR3 in amino acids: CASRSPRGLWSEAFF. Written as DNA, the CDR3 is TGTGCCAGCAGGAGCCCCAGGGGGCTCTGGAGTGAAGCTTTCTTT.

The table lists this clonotype with many counts. The V call is TRBV20-1, the J call TRBJ2-7; 7 bases map to TRBD2. The CDR3 runs 14 residues. V lost 6 bases and J lost 2; bases outside the gene matches: 10. Germline CDR1 is DFQATT and CDR2 is SNEGSKA (reference sequence). The DNA of the CDR3 is TGCAGTGCCGGGGGGTTCGGAGATACCTACGAGCAGTACTTC. The encoded protein is CSAGGFGDTYEQYF.

The chain has TRBV20-1 and TRBJ2-5; weak D call: TRBD2 (5 bases). This CDR3 is 15 amino acids long. The ends were cut back, 1 base at V and 5 bases at J, with 17 bases in the middle. The V gene's germline CDR1 is DFQATT and CDR2 SNEGSKA (reference sequence). CDR3 coding DNA: TGCAGTGCTAGAGTACCCTCTCTTTGCGGGGAGACCCAGTACTTC. It is translated as CSARVPSLCGETQYF.

The sample holds many counts of this clonotype. This sequence joins TRBV20-1 and TRBJ2-1, with TRBD2 identical over 7 bases. This CDR3 region has 16 residues. V was clipped by 0 bases and J by 2 bases; unmatched bases: 7. Germline V gene data show CDR1 as DFQATT and CDR2 as SNEGSKA (reference sequence). CDR3 amino acids: CSARELLAFTYNEQFF. CDR3 sequence (DNA): TGCAGTGCTAGAGAGTTACTAGCGTTTACCTACAATGAGCAGTTCTTC.

This clonotype occurred a few times. J is TRBJ2-1 and V is TRBV4-3, with D maybe TRBD1 (5 bases). In germline, CDR1 is LGHNA, CDR2 YSLEER. The CDR3 is 17 amino acids. V was pared by 4 bases and J by 0 bases, with 16 bases between. CDR3 residues: CASSPFVDTSSYNEQFF. CDR3 bases: TGCGCCAGCAGCCCCTTTGTGGACACGAGCTCCTACAATGAGCAGTTCTTC.

The chain combines TRBV20-1 with TRBJ2-1; TRBD1 aligns across 8 bases. Trimming removed 5 bases from V and 4 bases from J; junction bases left unmatched: 7. The CDR3 is made up of 14 amino acids. Germline V gene data show CDR1 as DFQATT and CDR2 as SNEGSKA (reference sequence). The CDR3 region has the DNA TGCAGTGCTTCCCGACAGGGGCCGTACAATGAGCAGTTCTTC. This codes for CSASRQGPYNEQFF.

Ten or more counts support this clonotype. The chain joins TRBV9 to TRBJ2-7; D remains ambiguous. V lost 0 bases, J lost 0 bases, and 7 bases lay in between. CDR1 is SGDLS, CDR2 YYNGEE, per germline. CDR3 length: 14 amino acids. Written as DNA, the CDR3 is TGTGCCAGCAGCGTAGCGTCCATCTCCTACGAGCAGTACTTC. It translates to CASSVASISYEQYF.

The chain recombines TRBV6-1 with TRBJ2-1; 9 nucleotides match TRBD1. Germline CDR1 is MNHNS and CDR2 is SASEGT. This CDR3 comprises 15 residues. Germline trimming cut 3 bases from V and 0 bases from J; bases unmatched to any gene: 0. CDR3 sequence: CASSETGGSYNEQFF. In nucleotides, the CDR3 is TGTGCCAGCAGTGAGACAGGGGGCTCCTACAATGAGCAGTTCTTC.

J is TRBJ1-5 and V is TRBV6-1; unclear D gene. The CDR3 covers 15 residues. Germline assignment: CDR1 MNHNS and CDR2 SASEGT. The V gene lost 10 bases and the J gene lost 0 bases, with 16 bases spanning the gap. The CDR3 sequence is CAIGSPFYSNQPQHF. CDR3 DNA sequence: TGTGCCATCGGCTCCCCGTTTTATAGCAATCAGCCCCAGCATTTT.

This clonotype was counted between two and nine times. V is TRBV5-6 and J is TRBJ2-7; 8 nucleotides align to TRBD2. This CDR3 has 16 amino acids. Unmatched junction bases numbered 12, after V lost 4 bases and J lost 3 bases. The V gene's germline CDR1 is SGHDT and CDR2 YYEEEE. The CDR3 loop is CASSVLPGLGGYEQYF. CDR3 bases: TGTGCCAGCAGCGTACTACCGGGACTAGGGGGCTACGAGCAGTACTTC.

The V call is TRBV5-1, the J call TRBJ2-6, with no clear D. Germline V gene lookup returns CDR1 SGHRS and CDR2 YFSETQ. This CDR3 has 16 residues. V was shortened by 4 bases and J by 2 bases, with 13 bases between the two germline ends. CDR3 region: CASSPREAAGANVLTF. The CDR3 nucleotides are TGCGCCAGCAGCCCCCGAGAAGCCGCTGGGGCCAACGTCCTGACTTTC.

The rearrangement joins TRBV28 to TRBJ1-5; 9 nucleotides line up with TRBD1. Germline V CDR1 and CDR2: MDHEN, SYDVKM. The CDR3 is 15 amino acids. With V trimmed by 2 bases and J by 4 bases, 3 bases remained unmatched. The chain's CDR3 is CASSLGDRENQPQHF. The CDR3 DNA is TGTGCCAGCAGTTTAGGGGACAGGGAAAATCAGCCCCAGCATTTT.

This rearrangement joins TRBV19 to TRBJ2-2; perhaps TRBD1 as D (6 bases). V dropped 7 bases and J dropped 5 bases, with 14 bases sitting between them. CDR3 length: 14 residues. Germline V lookup: CDR1 LNHDA, CDR2 SQIVND (reference sequence). CDR3 bases: TGTGCCAGTAAGACCCAGGGGCGGACCGGGGAGCTGTTTTTT. It yields the protein CASKTQGRTGELFF.

This clonotype was detected many times. The chain recombines TRBV20-1 with TRBJ2-7; D not certain. V was shortened by 3 bases and J by 0 bases, with 12 bases between the two germline ends. The CDR3 is 14 residues long. Per germline, CDR1 DFQATT and CDR2 SNEGSKA (reference sequence). CDR3 protein: CSASPGFSSYEQYF. As DNA, the CDR3 is TGCAGTGCTAGCCCTGGCTTTAGCTCCTACGAGCAGTACTTC.

There are a few counts of this clonotype. CDR3 protein: CASSLEGVGTFEQYF. The CDR3 DNA reads TGTGCCAGCAGCTTAGAGGGCGTGGGAACCTTCGAGCAGTACTTC. This chain links TRBV7-2 with TRBJ2-7, with unresolved D. Germline V gene lookup returns CDR1 SGHTA and CDR2 FQGNSA. V gave up 1 base and J gave up 6 bases, with 16 bases separating them. This CDR3 contains 15 residues. Using reference TRBV7-2 and TRBJ2-7 for the parts outside the CDR3, the full variable domain is GAGVSQSPSNKVTEKGKDVELRCDPISGHTALYWYRQSLGQGLEFLIYFQGNSAPDKSGLPSDRFSAERTGGSVSTLTIQRTQQEDSAVYLCASSLEGVGTFEQYFGPGTRLTVT.